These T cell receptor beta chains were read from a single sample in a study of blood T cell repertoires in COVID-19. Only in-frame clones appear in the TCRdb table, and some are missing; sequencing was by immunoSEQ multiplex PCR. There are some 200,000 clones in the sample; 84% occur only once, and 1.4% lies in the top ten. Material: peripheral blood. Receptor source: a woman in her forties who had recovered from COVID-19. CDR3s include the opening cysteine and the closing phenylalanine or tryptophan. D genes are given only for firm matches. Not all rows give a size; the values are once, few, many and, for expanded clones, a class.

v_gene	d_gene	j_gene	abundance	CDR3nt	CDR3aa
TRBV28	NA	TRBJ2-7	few	TGTGCCAGCAGTTTTAGTCTCTCTAACTACGAGCAGTACTTC	CASSFSLSNYEQYF
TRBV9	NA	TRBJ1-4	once	TGTGCCAGCAGCGTAGCGGGAGGGGCTGGTGAAAAACTGTTTTTT	CASSVAGGAGEKLFF
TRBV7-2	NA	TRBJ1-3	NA	TGTGCCAGCAGCTTAGCTTTCAGTGGAAACACCATATATTTT	CASSLAFSGNTIYF
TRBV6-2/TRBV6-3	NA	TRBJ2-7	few	TGTGCCAGCAGTTACTCGCTACCAGAGCAGTACTTC	CASSYSLPEQYF
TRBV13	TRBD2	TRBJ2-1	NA	TGTGCCAGCAGCTTAGTTGGGGGGACTAGCGACCACAATGAGCAGTTCTTC	CASSLVGGTSDHNEQFF
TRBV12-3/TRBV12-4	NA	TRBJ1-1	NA	TGTGCCAGCAGTCGAGGGTATGAAGCTTTCTTT	CASSRGYEAFF
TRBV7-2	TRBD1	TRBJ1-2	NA	TGTGCCAGCAGCTCCGGACAGGGGGAGGGCTACACCTTC	CASSSGQGEGYTF
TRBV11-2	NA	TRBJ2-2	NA	TGTGCCAGCAGCCCCCAGCCAGCGACGAACACCGGGGAGCTGTTTTTT	CASSPQPATNTGELFF
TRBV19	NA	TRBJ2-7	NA	TGTGCCAGTAGTATGGAGTCCAGAACCGAGCAGTACTTC	CASSMESRTEQYF
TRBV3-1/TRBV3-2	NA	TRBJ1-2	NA	TGTGCCAGCAGCCAAGATGGCCGAGGTGGCTACACCTTC	CASSQDGRGGYTF
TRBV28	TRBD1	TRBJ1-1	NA	TGTGCCAGCAGCCCCGGACAGGGTGAAGCTTTCTTT	CASSPGQGEAFF
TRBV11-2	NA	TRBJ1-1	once	TGTGCCAGCAGCCGTACTTTTACAGGGAGAGACACTGAAGCTTTCTTT	CASSRTFTGRDTEAFF
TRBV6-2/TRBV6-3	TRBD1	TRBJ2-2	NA	TGTGCCAGCAGTCGACAGGGTAACACCGGGGAGCTGTTTTTT	CASSRQGNTGELFF
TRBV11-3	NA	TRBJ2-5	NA	TGTGCCAGCAGCCCCAAAGACAGGCCGGGGGGGACCCAGTACTTC	CASSPKDRPGGTQYF
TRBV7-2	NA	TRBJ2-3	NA	TGTGCCAGCAGCTTCGCGAATACGCAGTATTTT	CASSFANTQYF
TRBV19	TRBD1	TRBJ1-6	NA	TGTGCCAGTACCGACAGACAGGGCGGTGGGAGGACACCCCTCCACTTT	CASTDRQGGGRTPLHF
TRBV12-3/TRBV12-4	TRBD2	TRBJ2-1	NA	TGTGCCAGCAGTTGGGGTGCGGGGGGTGAGCAGTTCTTC	CASSWGAGGEQFF
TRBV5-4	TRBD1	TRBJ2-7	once	TGTGCCAGCAGCTTGCAGGGGGAGCTCGAGCAGTACTTC	CASSLQGELEQYF
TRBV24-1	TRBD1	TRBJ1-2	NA	TGTGCCACCAGTGATCACAGGGGCGGCTACACCTTC	CATSDHRGGYTF
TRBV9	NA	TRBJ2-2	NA	TGTGCCAGCAGCGTAGCAGGCGGGGCAGTTAACACCGGGGAGCTGTTTTTT	CASSVAGGAVNTGELFF
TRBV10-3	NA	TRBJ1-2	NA	TGTGCCATCAGTGAGTCGACTCTAGTGGGCTACACCTTC	CAISESTLVGYTF
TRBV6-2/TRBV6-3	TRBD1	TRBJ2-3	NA	TGTGCCAGCACCCCTACTCGCAGGGGGCGTTTTAATACAGATACGCAGTATTTT	CASTPTRRGRFNTDTQYF
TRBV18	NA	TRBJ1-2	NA	TGTGCCAGCTCACCACCGTCAGGGGCCCACCTCCTATCAGGCTACACCTTC	CASSPPSGAHLLSGYTF
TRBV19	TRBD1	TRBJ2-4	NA	TGTGCCAGTAGGCAACAGGGGTACGGCATTCAGTACTTC	CASRQQGYGIQYF
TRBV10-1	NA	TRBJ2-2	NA	TGCGCCAGCAGTCGAGCCCCCTTGCGCCCCGGGGAGCTGTTTTTT	CASSRAPLRPGELFF
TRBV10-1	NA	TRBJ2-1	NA	TGCGCCAGCGGCCTTAGCGGTAGCGATGAGCAGTTCTTC	CASGLSGSDEQFF
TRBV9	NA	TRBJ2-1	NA	TGTGCCAGCACTTTGGACACGAGCTCCTACAATGAGCAGTTCTTC	CASTLDTSSYNEQFF
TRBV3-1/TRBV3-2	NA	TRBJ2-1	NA	TGTGCCAGCAGCCTCAATGGGGGGAATGAGCAGTTCTTC	CASSLNGGNEQFF
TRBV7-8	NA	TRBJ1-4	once	TGTGCCAGCAGCGGTGGGTTGGGGGGAAAACTGTTTTTT	CASSGGLGGKLFF
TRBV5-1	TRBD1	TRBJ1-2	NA	TGCGCCAGCAGCTTGGAACCTCGGGACAGGGATTACACCTTC	CASSLEPRDRDYTF
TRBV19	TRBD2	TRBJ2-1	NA	TGTGCCAGTAGTCCCGGGCTAGCGGGGGGGCCCTCCTACAATGAGCAGTTCTTC	CASSPGLAGGPSYNEQFF
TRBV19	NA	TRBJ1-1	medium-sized	TGTGCCAGTAAGTCCTACAGCGGTGGTATCACTGAAGCTTTCTTT	CASKSYSGGITEAFF
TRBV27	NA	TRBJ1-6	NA	TGTGCCAGCAGTTTACCAGGGTTTGCTTCACCCCTCCACTTT	CASSLPGFASPLHF
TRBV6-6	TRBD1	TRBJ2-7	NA	TGTGCCAGCAGAATCCGGGACAGCCGCTACGAGCAGTACTTC	CASRIRDSRYEQYF
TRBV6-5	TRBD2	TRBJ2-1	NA	TGTGCCAGCAAAAAAACGGGGGGGAACAATGAGCAGTTCTTC	CASKKTGGNNEQFF
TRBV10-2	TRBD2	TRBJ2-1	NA	TGCGCCAGCAGCTCTCAGCCGGGACTAGCGGGGGGTCGGGCCTACAATGAGCAGTTCTTC	CASSSQPGLAGGRAYNEQFF
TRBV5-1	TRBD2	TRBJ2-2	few	TGCGCCAGCAGCTGGGGAAGCGGGGCCGGGGAGCTGTTTTTT	CASSWGSGAGELFF
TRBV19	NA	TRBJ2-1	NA	TGTGCCAGCCATGGCCCGCGGGGCAATGAGCAGTTCTTC	CASHGPRGNEQFF
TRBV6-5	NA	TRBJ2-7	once	TGTGCCAGCAGTTACGACAAGACCTACGAGCAGTACTTC	CASSYDKTYEQYF
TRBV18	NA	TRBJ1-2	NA	TGTGCCAGCTCACCTAAACGTGACACTGCCTATGGCTACACCTTC	CASSPKRDTAYGYTF
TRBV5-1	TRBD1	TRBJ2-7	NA	TGCGCCAGCAGCGTTGACAGGGGACATTCCTACGAGCAGTACTTC	CASSVDRGHSYEQYF
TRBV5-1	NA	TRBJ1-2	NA	TGCGCCAGCAGTACAATGACAGCAACCGACTATGGCTACACCTTC	CASSTMTATDYGYTF
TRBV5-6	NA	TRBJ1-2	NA	TGTGCCAGCAGCTTGGAACGGGTCGGCTACACCTTC	CASSLERVGYTF
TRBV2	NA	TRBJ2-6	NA	TGTGCCAGCAGCCTCTACGTCTCTGGGGCCAACGTCCTGACTTTC	CASSLYVSGANVLTF
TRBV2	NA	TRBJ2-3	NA	TGTGCCAGCAGGAAGGTGCTAGCCCAAGATACGCAGTATTTT	CASRKVLAQDTQYF
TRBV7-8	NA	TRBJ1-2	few	TGTGCCAGCAGCTTAAGAACCTTGTCAGGGGAGCGAGGCTACACCTTC	CASSLRTLSGERGYTF
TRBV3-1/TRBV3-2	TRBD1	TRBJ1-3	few	TGTGCCAGCAGCGGTTGGGACAGGGTGACGGGAAACACCATATATTTT	CASSGWDRVTGNTIYF
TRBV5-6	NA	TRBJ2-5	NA	TGTGCCAGCAGCTTGGATGGGGTAGGGGTCTTGATTCCCCAAGAGACCCAGTACTTC	CASSLDGVGVLIPQETQYF
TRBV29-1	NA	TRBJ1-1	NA	TGCAGCGTTACGATGGAGACTGAAGCTTTCTTT	CSVTMETEAFF
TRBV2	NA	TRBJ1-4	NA	TGTGCCAGCAGTGAAGCGCAATTTACGGCGGAGGTCGAAAAACTGTTTTTT	CASSEAQFTAEVEKLFF
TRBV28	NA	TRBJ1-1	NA	TGTGCCAGCAGTCCTCCTAACACTGAAGCTTTCTTT	CASSPPNTEAFF
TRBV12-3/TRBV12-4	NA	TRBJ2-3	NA	TGTGCCAGCAGCGTACAGAGCACAGATACGCAGTATTTT	CASSVQSTDTQYF
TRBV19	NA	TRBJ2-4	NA	TGTGCCAGTAGTATTTCGCTCGGAGGAGCCAAAAACATTCAGTACTTC	CASSISLGGAKNIQYF
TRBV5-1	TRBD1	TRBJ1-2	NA	TGCGCCAGCAGCCCCCCGGAGGGGGCAGGCTACACCTTC	CASSPPEGAGYTF
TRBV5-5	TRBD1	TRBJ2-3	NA	TGTGCCAGCAGCCCCAGGGGGCGTCCATGGGTGATCCTTACAGATACGCAGTATTTT	CASSPRGRPWVILTDTQYF
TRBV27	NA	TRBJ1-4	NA	TGTGCCAGCAGTACAGGGATGAGGACTGAAAAACTGTTTTTT	CASSTGMRTEKLFF
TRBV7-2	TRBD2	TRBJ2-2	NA	TGTGCCAGCAGCTTAGAATTTGGCGGGGGTCCCGGGGAGCTGTTTTTT	CASSLEFGGGPGELFF
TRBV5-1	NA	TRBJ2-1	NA	TGCGCCAGCAGCTTGGGGACAGCCTACAATGAGCAGTTCTTC	CASSLGTAYNEQFF
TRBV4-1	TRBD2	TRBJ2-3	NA	TGCGCCAGCAGCCAAGATGTAGCGGGGGGCGCAGATACGCAGTATTTT	CASSQDVAGGADTQYF
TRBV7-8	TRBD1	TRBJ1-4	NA	TGTGCCAGCAGCTTAAGTGGAGGGACAGGGCGTGAAAAACTGTTTTTT	CASSLSGGTGREKLFF